This T cell receptor beta chain was sequenced during a study of blood T cell repertoires in COVID-19. Background on the study: Nucleic acid was either cDNA or gDNA, and it came from T cells, B-cell-depleted T cells, or PBMCs.

Data came from immunoSEQ multiplex PCR; TCRdb stores just in-frame clones and leaves some out. In the table there are about 280,000 clones, over 75% of which are singletons. The CDR3 contains 19 residues. Losses at the gene ends were 2 bases for V and 1 base for J; bases not matched to a gene: 8. Germline CDR1 SGHKS, CDR2 YYEKEE (reference sequence). The TCR originated in a man between 50 and 59 years old with active or convalescent COVID-19. The sample taken for sequencing was peripheral blood. V usage is TRBV5-5 and J usage is TRBJ2-1; 14 positions match TRBD2. CDR3 bases: TGTGCCAGCAGCTTCGTCGGGACTAGCGGGGGAGGGTCCTACAATGAGCAGTTCTTC. Protein: CASSFVGTSGGGSYNEQFF. Variable domain in full (rest from reference TRBV5-5 and TRBJ2-1): DAGVTQSPTHLIKTRGQQVTLRCSPISGHKSVSWYQQVLGQGPQFIFQYYEKEERGRGNFPDRFSARQFPNYSSELNVNALLLGDSALYLCASSFVGTSGGGSYNEQFFGPGTRLTVL.